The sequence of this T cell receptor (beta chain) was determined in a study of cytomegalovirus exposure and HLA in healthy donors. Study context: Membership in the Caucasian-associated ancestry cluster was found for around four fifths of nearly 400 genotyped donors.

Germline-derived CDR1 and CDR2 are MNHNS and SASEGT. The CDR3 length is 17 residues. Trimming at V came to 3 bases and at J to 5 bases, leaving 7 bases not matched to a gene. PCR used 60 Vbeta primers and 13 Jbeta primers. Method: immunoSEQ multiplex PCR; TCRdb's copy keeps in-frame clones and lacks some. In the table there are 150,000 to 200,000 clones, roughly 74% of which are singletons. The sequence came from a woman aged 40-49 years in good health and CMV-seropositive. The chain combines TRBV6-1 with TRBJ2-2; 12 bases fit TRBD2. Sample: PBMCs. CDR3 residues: CASSEPSGRVRTGELFF. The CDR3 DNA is TGTGCCAGCAGTGAGCCTAGCGGGAGGGTAAGGACCGGGGAGCTGTTTTTT.